These 22 T cell receptor beta chains were sequenced from one sample in a study of PD-1 blockade in classical Hodgkin lymphoma. Each patient experienced a relapse that followed autologous stem cell transplantation, and brentuximab vedotin exposure varied. Method: immunoSEQ multiplex PCR; TCRdb's copy keeps in-frame clones and lacks some. The table records some 100,000 clones, around nine tenths of them present only once. The sample consisted of peripheral blood mononuclear cells (PBMCs), taken before the second cycle of nivolumab. The receptors were gathered from a human donor with classical Hodgkin lymphoma.

The V gene is TRBV7-9, the J gene TRBJ2-1; a weak D match, TRBD2 (5 bases). With 2 bases removed from V and 4 bases from J, the gap between germline ends came to 6 bases. This CDR3 region has 13 residues. CDR1 is SEHNR and CDR2 is FQNEAQ in the germline V gene (reference sequence). The CDR3: CASSLTGYNEQFF. The CDR3 DNA sequence: TGTGCCAGCAGCTTAACGGGATACAATGAGCAGTTCTTC.

The gene calls are TRBV30 and TRBJ2-5; a possible D gene is TRBD1 (6 bases). V lost 1 base to trimming and J lost 1 base, with 31 bases between them. Germline V gene data show CDR1 as GTSNPN and CDR2 as SVGIG (reference sequence). The CDR3 spans 21 residues. CDR3 coding DNA: TGTGCCTGGAGTGGGTTTCCGGGAACCCTTCCCGGGACAAGACTCCAAGAGACCCAGTACTTC. Translation: CAWSGFPGTLPGTRLQETQYF. Full variable domain (outside the CDR3, taken from reference TRBV30 and TRBJ2-5): SQTIHQWPATLVQPVGSPLSLECTVEGTSNPNLYWYRQAAGRGLQLLFYSVGIGQISSEVPQNLSASRPQDRQFILSSKKLLLSDSGFYLCAWSGFPGTLPGTRLQETQYFGPGTRLLVL.

This chain connects TRBV19 to TRBJ1-5; no firm D call. The CDR3 has 14 amino acids. The germline V gene has CDR1 LNHDA and CDR2 SQIVND (reference sequence). The V and J ends lost 3 bases and 0 bases respectively, with 6 bases between them. As DNA, the CDR3 is TGTGCCAGTAGTATTACCTTTAGCAATCAGCCCCAGCATTTT. It encodes CASSITFSNQPQHF.

This chain joins TRBV11-2 and TRBJ2-5; 11 nucleotides match TRBD2. The DNA end lines up better with TRBJ2-7; the J call may be wrong. Germline CDR1 and CDR2: SGHAT and FQNNGV. The CDR3 totals 16 residues. CDR3 coding DNA: TGTGCCAGCAGACGACTAGCGGGGTCTACAACCTACGAGCAGTACTTC. Translation: CASRRLAGSTTYEQYF.

The CDR3 nucleotides are TGTGCCAGCAGCTTGCCACGTCAGGGCGCTAATGAAAAACTGTTTTTT. This encodes CASSLPRQGANEKLFF. The rearrangement uses TRBV5-6 and TRBJ1-4, with D maybe TRBD1 (5 bases). V lost 1 base and J 3 bases, leaving 13 bases between the germline ends. CDR1 is SGHDT and CDR2 is YYEEEE in the germline V gene. This CDR3 spans 16 amino acids.

The chain couples TRBV9 to TRBJ2-3; D remains unclear. Trimming left V 0 bases short and J 2 bases short, with 10 bases between. The germline V gene has CDR1 SGDLS and CDR2 YYNGEE. This CDR3 comprises 15 residues. The CDR3 region is CASSVEGPFTDTQYF. In nucleotides, the CDR3 is TGTGCCAGCAGCGTAGAAGGCCCTTTCACAGATACGCAGTATTTT.

The chain employs TRBV29-1 and TRBJ2-1; 13 nucleotides agree with TRBD2. CDR3 size: 17 residues. V was clipped by 6 bases and J by 1 base; unmatched bases: 9. Germline assignment: CDR1 SQVTM and CDR2 ANQGSEA. In DNA, the CDR3 is TGCAGCGTGTCCGGGACTAGCGGGGTCTCTTCCTACAATGAGCAGTTCTTC. Amino acids: CSVSGTSGVSSYNEQFF.

The chain couples TRBV5-1 to TRBJ2-1; D gene ambiguous. The CDR3 runs to 15 residues. Germline V gene data show CDR1 as SGHRS and CDR2 as YFSETQ. V shed 4 bases and J shed 5 bases, with 16 bases lying between them. The CDR3 coding sequence is TGCGCCAGCAGCCCACTTCGGGCAGAAAACAATGAGCAGTTCTTC. Its translation: CASSPLRAENNEQFF.

J is TRBJ2-3 and V is TRBV6-5, with 8 nucleotides matching TRBD1. CDR1 and CDR2 from the germline V gene are MNHEY and SVGAGI. V was pared by 10 bases and J by 0 bases, with 6 bases of the junction left unmatched. CDR3 size: 14 residues. CDR3 amino acids: CATGDRLSTDTQYF. The CDR3 DNA reads as TGTGCCACCGGGGACAGGCTAAGCACAGATACGCAGTATTTT.

The genes are TRBV19 and TRBJ2-7, with D unclear. Per germline, CDR1 LNHDA and CDR2 SQIVND (reference sequence). V was cut by 3 bases and J by 3 bases, with 15 bases left in between. CDR3 length: 15 residues. The CDR3 DNA follows: TGTGCCAGTAGTATGGGTCGGGCCGTCTTCTACGAGCAGTACTTC. It codes for CASSMGRAVFYEQYF.

This rearrangement joins TRBV10-3 to TRBJ2-2; 10 bases are a match to TRBD1. Germline V lookup: CDR1 ENHRY, CDR2 SYGVKD. Germline trimming cut 11 bases from V and 5 bases from J; bases unmatched to any gene: 5. The CDR3 extends over 13 amino acids. The CDR3 nucleotides are TGTGCCGCCCGGACAGGGGGGACCGGGGAGCTGTTTTTT. It codes for CAARTGGTGELFF.

The CDR3: CASSPSGSSGNTIYF. DNA for the CDR3: TGTGCCAGCTCACCGTCGGGGAGCTCTGGAAACACCATATATTTT. This chain uses TRBV18 with TRBJ1-3; unclear D gene. Deletions cut 3 bases from V and 0 bases from J, with 9 bases between. CDR3 length: 15 residues. Germline V gives CDR1 KGHSH, CDR2 LQKENI.

The chain recombines TRBV19 with TRBJ1-5; D uncertain. CDR3 size: 17 residues. Looked up from germline, CDR1 is LNHDA and CDR2 is SQIVND (reference sequence). V was clipped by 5 bases and J by 0 bases, with 17 bases between them. The CDR3 sequence: CASSRLKVGYSNQPQHF. The CDR3 nucleotides are TGTGCCAGTAGTCGGCTTAAGGTGGGTTATAGCAATCAGCCCCAGCATTTT.

The chain uses TRBV11-2 and TRBJ2-5, with 8 positions matching TRBD1. Germline CDR1 and CDR2: SGHAT and FQNNGV. There are 17 residues in the CDR3. The V gene end was trimmed by 4 bases and the J gene end by 5 bases; junction bases not matched to a gene: 15. CDR3 sequence reads: CASSSTGGLFKRETQYF. For the CDR3, the DNA is TGTGCCAGCAGCTCTACAGGGGGACTGTTCAAGAGGGAGACCCAGTACTTC.

This chain joins TRBV10-2 and TRBJ2-7; D not resolved. This CDR3 spans 15 amino acids. Germline assignment: CDR1 WSHSY and CDR2 SAAADI. The V and J ends lost 4 bases and 1 base respectively, with 14 bases between them. The chain's CDR3 is CASSAAVLESYEQYF. CDR3 in DNA: TGCGCCAGCAGTGCCGCCGTCCTAGAGTCCTACGAGCAGTACTTC.

The chain recombines TRBV5-1 with TRBJ2-7; D unresolved. The CDR3 is made up of 13 amino acids. V lost 3 bases and J 4 bases, leaving 11 bases between the germline ends. CDR1 and CDR2 from the germline V gene are SGHRS and YFSETQ. In DNA, the CDR3 is TGCGCCAGCAGCTCTACGTTGAGTTACGAGCAGTACTTC. Its protein is CASSSTLSYEQYF. Drawing the rest from reference TRBV5-1 and TRBJ2-7, the complete variable domain is KAGVTQTPRYLIKTRGQQVTLSCSPISGHRSVSWYQQTPGQGLQFLFEYFSETQRNKGNFPGRFSGRQFSNSRSEMNVSTLELGDSALYLCASSSTLSYEQYFGPGTRLTVT.

The J gene is TRBJ2-3, the V gene TRBV6-6; D might be TRBD2 (7 bases). CDR1 is MNHNY and CDR2 is SVGAGI in the germline V gene (reference sequence). CDR3 length: 14 residues. V was pared by 10 bases and J by 1 base, with 15 bases between. CDR3 sequence (DNA): TGTGCCACGTCTCGGGGGGCTCGCACAGATACGCAGTATTTT. This translates into CATSRGARTDTQYF.

This chain uses TRBV6-6 with TRBJ2-3; 9 bases line up with TRBD2. The germline gives CDR1 MNHNY, CDR2 SVGAGI (reference sequence). The CDR3 spans 15 residues. The J segment lost 0 bases and the V segment lost 6 bases, leaving 4 bases of the junction unmatched. In DNA form, the CDR3 reads TGTGCCAGCAGATTAAGCGGGGGGAGCACAGATACGCAGTATTTT. Protein product: CASRLSGGSTDTQYF.

The genes are TRBV9 and TRBJ2-1; D is unclear. Germline CDR1 reads SGDLS; CDR2 reads YYNGEE. The CDR3 sequence is 10 residues long. V gave up 5 bases and J gave up 5 bases, with 2 bases separating them. The DNA for the CDR3 is TGTGCCAGCAGAAACAATGAGCAGTTCTTC. The encoded protein is CASRNNEQFF.

This chain joins TRBV28 and TRBJ1-1; D uncertain. Per the germline V gene, CDR1 is MDHEN and CDR2 is SYDVKM. Trimming removed 5 bases at V and 3 bases at J, with 7 bases between. The CDR3 has 12 amino acids. The CDR3 here is CASSLRYTEAFF. The CDR3 nucleotides read TGTGCCAGCAGTCTTAGGTACACTGAAGCTTTCTTT.

Worth noting for this clone: The junction and the germline gene differ at one end; a read error may be behind it. V is TRBV11-2 and J is TRBJ1-6; D gene uncertain. Germline lookup yields CDR1 SGHAT and CDR2 FQNNGV. The CDR3 is 16 amino acids. The CDR3 protein is CASRPIAGSFNSPLHF. DNA of the CDR3: TGTGCCAGCAGGCCCATAGCCGGGTCCTTTAATTCACCCCTCCACTTT.

The table lists this clone with a count of one. The chain joins TRBV7-9 to TRBJ2-3; D perhaps matches TRBD2 (6 bases). The germline V gene encodes CDR1 SEHNR and CDR2 FQNEAQ (reference sequence). V lost 7 bases to trimming and J lost 11 bases, with 19 bases between them. The CDR3 loop spans 13 amino acids. CDR3 in amino acids: CASTTIKTGGQYF. CDR3 coding DNA: TGTGCCAGCACCACCATCAAAACCGGGGGGCAGTATTTT.